These T cell receptor beta chains were read from a single sample in a study of blood T cells in healthy people across ages. TCRdb re-derived calls from the 5' RACE reads in MiXCR, one entry per CDR3 protein. The sample carries hundreds of thousands of distinct CDR3 sequences, 30% to 45% recorded once. The sample comprised blood. All receptors come from a young man in good health. Both conserved end residues are part of each CDR3. D genes are given only for firm matches. The size field is filled for only some rows; it gives once, few, many or a size class.

V gene: TRBV4-3
J gene: TRBJ2-1
D gene: NA
clone size: NA
CDR3 protein: CASSQDVAAWKPSYNEQFF
CDR3 DNA: TGCGCCAGCAGCCAAGACGTTGCGGCCTGGAAACCCTCCTACAATGAGCAGTTCTTC

V gene: TRBV11-2
J gene: TRBJ2-3
D gene: TRBD2
clone size: NA
CDR3 protein: CASSLTPAISSLAGGGVQTDTQYF
CDR3 DNA: TGTGCCAGCAGCTTAACCCCCGCAATCTCTAGTCTAGCGGGGGGTGGCGTTCAGACAGATACGCAGTATTTT

V gene: TRBV4-1
J gene: TRBJ2-3
D gene: NA
clone size: many
CDR3 protein: CASSQVNSKMTDTQYF
CDR3 DNA: TGCGCCAGCAGCCAAGTGAACAGTAAGATGACAGATACGCAGTATTTT

V gene: TRBV7-2
J gene: TRBJ1-4
D gene: NA
clone size: NA
CDR3 protein: CASSPVRGGEKLFF
CDR3 DNA: TGTGCCAGCAGCCCTGTTCGGGGTGGGGAAAAACTGTTTTTT

V gene: TRBV29-1
J gene: TRBJ1-4
D gene: NA
clone size: NA
CDR3 protein: CSVSWGANEKLFF
CDR3 DNA: TGCAGCGTTTCCTGGGGGGCTAATGAAAAACTGTTTTTT

V gene: TRBV25-1
J gene: TRBJ2-2
D gene: TRBD1
clone size: NA
CDR3 protein: CASSDRQGSAVTGELFF
CDR3 DNA: TGTGCCAGCAGTGACCGACAGGGATCAGCAGTCACCGGGGAGCTGTTTTTT

V gene: TRBV9
J gene: TRBJ1-1
D gene: TRBD1
clone size: NA
CDR3 protein: CASSGQGNPEAFF
CDR3 DNA: TGTGCCAGCAGCGGACAGGGGAATCCTGAAGCTTTCTTT

V gene: TRBV20-1
J gene: TRBJ2-1
D gene: NA
clone size: NA
CDR3 protein: CSVAPLSKEQFF
CDR3 DNA: TGCAGTGTCGCCCCACTATCCAAGGAGCAGTTCTTC

V gene: TRBV3-1
J gene: TRBJ2-7
D gene: TRBD1
clone size: NA
CDR3 protein: CASSQATGGYEQYF
CDR3 DNA: TGTGCCAGCAGCCAAGCGACAGGGGGGTACGAGCAGTACTTC

V gene: TRBV5-6
J gene: TRBJ1-5
D gene: NA
clone size: few
CDR3 protein: CASSLWGFYSNQPQHF
CDR3 DNA: TGTGCCAGCAGCTTGTGGGGATTCTATAGCAATCAGCCCCAGCATTTT

V gene: TRBV12-3/TRBV12-4
J gene: TRBJ1-1
D gene: NA
clone size: few
CDR3 protein: CASMGRDHTEAFF
CDR3 DNA: TGTGCCAGCATGGGACGGGACCATACTGAAGCTTTCTTT

V gene: TRBV6-2/TRBV6-3
J gene: TRBJ2-5
D gene: NA
clone size: NA
CDR3 protein: CASSIDWIETQYF
CDR3 DNA: TGTGCCAGCAGTATCGACTGGATAGAGACCCAGTACTTC

V gene: TRBV15
J gene: TRBJ1-5
D gene: NA
clone size: few
CDR3 protein: CATSRDLVSNQPQHF
CDR3 DNA: TGTGCCACCAGCAGAGATTTGGTTAGCAATCAGCCCCAGCATTTT

V gene: TRBV29-1
J gene: TRBJ2-5
D gene: NA
clone size: many
CDR3 protein: CSVGFETQYF
CDR3 DNA: TGCAGCGTTGGGTTTGAGACCCAGTACTTC

V gene: TRBV20-1
J gene: TRBJ1-1
D gene: NA
clone size: NA
CDR3 protein: CSARDLSRGGTEAFF
CDR3 DNA: TGCAGTGCTAGAGATCTCAGTCGTGGCGGCACTGAAGCTTTCTTT

V gene: TRBV7-6
J gene: TRBJ2-2
D gene: TRBD2
clone size: NA
CDR3 protein: CASSSTSSGGNTGELFF
CDR3 DNA: TGTGCCAGCAGCTCGACTTCTAGCGGGGGAAACACCGGGGAGCTGTTTTTT

V gene: TRBV10-3
J gene: TRBJ2-6
D gene: NA
clone size: many
CDR3 protein: CAISEFVRTSGANVLTF
CDR3 DNA: TGTGCCATCAGTGAGTTCGTCAGGACATCTGGGGCCAACGTCCTGACTTTC

V gene: TRBV12-3/TRBV12-4
J gene: TRBJ1-6
D gene: NA
clone size: NA
CDR3 protein: CASSYTRDSPLHF
CDR3 DNA: TGTGCCAGCAGTTATACTAGGGATTCACCCCTCCACTTT

V gene: TRBV9
J gene: TRBJ1-1
D gene: TRBD1
clone size: NA
CDR3 protein: CASSVDPGGTGEAFF
CDR3 DNA: TGTGCCAGCAGCGTAGATCCAGGGGGAACGGGCGAAGCTTTCTTT

V gene: TRBV7-2
J gene: TRBJ2-7
D gene: TRBD2
clone size: NA
CDR3 protein: CASSFGLAGVEQYF
CDR3 DNA: TGTGCCAGCAGCTTTGGTCTAGCGGGGGTAGAGCAGTACTTC

V gene: TRBV7-7
J gene: TRBJ2-5
D gene: NA
clone size: NA
CDR3 protein: CASSSGRGVKETQYF
CDR3 DNA: TGTGCCAGCAGCTCGGGAAGGGGGGTTAAAGAGACCCAGTACTTC

V gene: TRBV10-2
J gene: TRBJ2-7
D gene: NA
clone size: NA
CDR3 protein: CASTKGGKRAEQYF
CDR3 DNA: TGCGCCAGCACTAAGGGGGGGAAAAGGGCCGAGCAGTACTTC

V gene: TRBV7-2
J gene: TRBJ1-2
D gene: NA
clone size: many
CDR3 protein: CASSRGANYGYTF
CDR3 DNA: TGTGCCAGCAGTCGGGGGGCTAACTATGGCTACACCTTC

V gene: TRBV30
J gene: TRBJ2-1
D gene: TRBD1
clone size: few
CDR3 protein: CAWSVQYRGYEFF
CDR3 DNA: TGTGCCTGGAGTGTACAGTACAGGGGTTACGAGTTCTTC

V gene: TRBV7-2
J gene: TRBJ2-4
D gene: NA
clone size: many
CDR3 protein: CASSFGGDKNIQYF
CDR3 DNA: TGTGCCAGCAGCTTCGGGGGCGACAAAAACATTCAGTACTTC

V gene: TRBV29-1
J gene: TRBJ2-2
D gene: NA
clone size: few
CDR3 protein: CSVGRSGLPGELFF
CDR3 DNA: TGCAGCGTTGGAAGGTCAGGGCTGCCCGGGGAGCTGTTTTTT

V gene: TRBV5-1
J gene: TRBJ2-5
D gene: NA
clone size: few
CDR3 protein: CASSPGSNHQETQYF
CDR3 DNA: TGCGCCAGCAGCCCTGGGTCTAACCACCAAGAGACCCAGTACTTC

V gene: TRBV14
J gene: TRBJ1-4
D gene: NA
clone size: NA
CDR3 protein: CASSQEAGRIEKLFF
CDR3 DNA: TGTGCCAGCAGCCAGGAGGCAGGGAGGATTGAAAAACTGTTTTTT

V gene: TRBV20-1
J gene: TRBJ1-5
D gene: NA
clone size: NA
CDR3 protein: CSARDHVRGRANQPQHF
CDR3 DNA: TGCAGTGCTAGAGATCATGTGCGCGGAAGGGCTAATCAGCCCCAGCATTTT

V gene: TRBV5-1
J gene: TRBJ1-5
D gene: TRBD1
clone size: NA
CDR3 protein: CASSLAKGARVIQPQHF
CDR3 DNA: TGCGCCAGCAGCTTGGCCAAGGGGGCGCGGGTAATTCAGCCCCAGCATTTT

V gene: TRBV3-1
J gene: TRBJ2-1
D gene: NA
clone size: many
CDR3 protein: CASSQGNGRGGTYNEQFF
CDR3 DNA: TGTGCCAGCAGCCAAGGAAACGGACGTGGGGGGACCTACAATGAGCAGTTCTTC

V gene: TRBV7-9
J gene: TRBJ2-1
D gene: NA
clone size: NA
CDR3 protein: CTIDRYNEQFF
CDR3 DNA: TGTACCATTGACAGGTACAATGAGCAGTTCTTC

V gene: TRBV18
J gene: TRBJ1-2
D gene: NA
clone size: NA
CDR3 protein: CASSDVQRGYTF
CDR3 DNA: TGTGCCAGCTCGGATGTTCAACGTGGCTACACCTTC

V gene: TRBV20-1
J gene: TRBJ1-6
D gene: TRBD1
clone size: NA
CDR3 protein: CSVQGSRQGYFPLHF
CDR3 DNA: TGCAGTGTTCAAGGGTCCCGACAGGGTTATTTCCCCCTCCACTTT

V gene: TRBV6-2/TRBV6-3
J gene: TRBJ2-5
D gene: TRBD2
clone size: once
CDR3 protein: CASSRTSGGWYQETRYF
CDR3 DNA: TGTGCCAGCAGCCGTACCAGCGGGGGGTGGTACCAAGAGACCCGGTACTTC

V gene: TRBV14
J gene: TRBJ1-6
D gene: TRBD1
clone size: few
CDR3 protein: CASSQAGNHRGNSPLHF
CDR3 DNA: TGTGCCAGCAGCCAAGCTGGGAATCACAGGGGAAATTCACCCCTCCACTTT

V gene: TRBV6-5
J gene: TRBJ2-3
D gene: NA
clone size: NA
CDR3 protein: CASTSGLSDTQYF
CDR3 DNA: TGTGCCAGCACATCGGGACTCTCGGATACGCAGTATTTT

V gene: TRBV12-3/TRBV12-4
J gene: TRBJ1-1
D gene: TRBD1
clone size: few
CDR3 protein: CASTLSGQKAFF
CDR3 DNA: TGTGCCAGCACTCTTTCGGGACAGAAGGCTTTCTTT

V gene: TRBV5-1
J gene: TRBJ2-7
D gene: NA
clone size: NA
CDR3 protein: CASSYSKQATSSDEQYF
CDR3 DNA: TGCGCCAGCAGCTACAGTAAACAGGCCACTTCCTCCGACGAGCAGTACTTC

V gene: TRBV25-1
J gene: TRBJ1-3
D gene: NA
clone size: NA
CDR3 protein: CAAGSSGNTIYF
CDR3 DNA: TGTGCAGCGGGGAGCTCTGGAAACACCATATATTTT

V gene: TRBV5-1
J gene: TRBJ2-3
D gene: NA
clone size: few
CDR3 protein: CASSLYSPGTQYF
CDR3 DNA: TGCGCCAGCAGCTTGTACTCGCCAGGTACGCAGTATTTT

V gene: TRBV19
J gene: TRBJ2-3
D gene: NA
clone size: NA
CDR3 protein: CARSMGGAVDTQYF
CDR3 DNA: TGTGCCAGGAGTATGGGCGGGGCGGTAGATACGCAGTATTTT

V gene: TRBV5-1
J gene: TRBJ2-3
D gene: TRBD1
clone size: NA
CDR3 protein: CASSIGTAFTDTQYF
CDR3 DNA: TGCGCCAGCAGCATCGGGACAGCTTTCACAGATACGCAGTATTTT

V gene: TRBV4-1
J gene: TRBJ2-7
D gene: NA
clone size: NA
CDR3 protein: CASSQRIRDNEQYF
CDR3 DNA: TGCGCCAGCAGCCAACGGATCAGGGACAACGAGCAGTACTTC

V gene: TRBV19
J gene: TRBJ1-1
D gene: TRBD1
clone size: NA
CDR3 protein: CASSEGQGVAEAFF
CDR3 DNA: TGTGCCAGTAGTGAAGGACAGGGGGTCGCTGAAGCTTTCTTT

V gene: TRBV3-1
J gene: TRBJ1-2
D gene: NA
clone size: few
CDR3 protein: CASSQGGKLIYGYTF
CDR3 DNA: TGTGCCAGCAGCCAAGGAGGAAAGCTGATATATGGCTACACCTTC

V gene: TRBV3-1
J gene: TRBJ1-1
D gene: TRBD1
clone size: once
CDR3 protein: CASSQLTGAEAFF
CDR3 DNA: TGTGCCAGCAGCCAACTAACAGGGGCAGAAGCTTTCTTT

V gene: TRBV5-1
J gene: TRBJ2-2
D gene: NA
clone size: once
CDR3 protein: CASSLEGRGPNTGELFF
CDR3 DNA: TGCGCCAGCAGCTTGGAGGGGCGGGGGCCGAACACCGGGGAGCTGTTTTTT